One sample yielded the 30 T cell receptor beta chains listed below, sequenced in a study of patients and donors after allogeneic stem cell transplantation. Via MiXCR, TCRdb re-called the RT-PCR reads, giving one row per CDR3 protein. The sample holds about 100,000 distinct CDR3 sequences, 35% seen once. Sequences were obtained from blood, either unsorted or a sorted T cell fraction (not recorded which). The receptors derive from a human donor who was either an allogeneic HSCT recipient or a stem cell or donor lymphocyte infusion donor (not recorded which). It is not recorded whose cells these are; they may come from a transplant donor.

The genes are TRBV7-2 and TRBJ2-5; perhaps TRBD2 as D (5 bases). The CDR3 contains 16 residues. CDR1 SGHTA and CDR2 FQGNSA come from the germline V gene. V was cut by 1 base and J by 3 bases, with 15 bases left in between. CDR3 nucleotides: TGTGCCAGCAGCTTAGAATTGAGGGTTTCGAAAGAGACCCAGTACTTC. Translating it yields CASSLELRVSKETQYF. The full variable domain, with the rest looked up from reference TRBV7-2 and TRBJ2-5, is GAGVSQSPSNKVTEKGKDVELRCDPISGHTALYWYRQSLGQGLEFLIYFQGNSAPDKSGLPSDRFSAERTGGSVSTLTIQRTQQEDSAVYLCASSLELRVSKETQYFGPGTRLLVL.

The chain carries TRBV12-3 or TRBV12-4 and TRBJ2-2, with D perhaps given as TRBD1 or TRBD2 (5 bases each). The V and J ends lost 5 bases and 1 base respectively, with 11 bases between them. This CDR3 region has 15 residues. The CDR3 nucleotides read TGTGCCAGCAGTAAGGGACCCGGGAACACCGGGGAGCTGTTTTTT. This translates into CASSKGPGNTGELFF.

This clonotype was found a few times. V usage is TRBV20-1 and J usage is TRBJ1-3; possibly TRBD1 for D (5 bases). Per germline, CDR1 DFQATT and CDR2 SNEGSKA (reference sequence). Trimming removed 3 bases from V and 2 bases from J, with 8 bases in between. This CDR3 is 13 amino acids long. Here the CDR3 DNA reads TGCAGTGCTAGTAGGGGCCCTGGAAACACCATATATTTT. This encodes CSASRGPGNTIYF.

This chain connects TRBV4-3 to TRBJ2-7; D gene ambiguous. The germline CDR1 and CDR2 sequences are LGHNA and YSLEER. CDR3 length equals 14 residues. Trimming shortened V by 0 bases and J by 4 bases, and 10 bases separated the two germline ends. CDR3 in amino acids: CASSQDISSYEQYF. The CDR3 DNA follows: TGCGCCAGCAGCCAAGATATTAGCAGTTACGAGCAGTACTTC.

This clonotype was seen more than once but under ten times. The genes are TRBV5-1 and TRBJ2-2; 12 nucleotides align to TRBD2. The CDR3 loop spans 15 amino acids. Trimming took 4 bases from V and 6 from J; bases not matched to a gene: 4. The germline V gene has CDR1 SGHRS and CDR2 YFSETQ. In nucleotides, the CDR3 is TGCGCCAGCAGCGTGACTAGCGGGAGTTCCGGGGAGCTGTTTTTT. Encoded protein: CASSVTSGSSGELFF.

The chain links TRBV4-2 to TRBJ1-6; TRBD1 matches at 7 bases. V lost 0 bases to trimming and J lost 9 bases; unmatched junction nucleotides: 8. CDR1 is LGHNA and CDR2 is YNFKEQ in the germline V gene. There are 16 residues in the CDR3. The CDR3 spells CASSQDLMTGSSPLHF. As DNA, the CDR3 is TGTGCCAGCAGCCAAGATCTTATGACAGGGAGTTCACCCCTCCACTTT.

The chain carries TRBV27 and TRBJ2-7; 7 bases are a match to TRBD1. V dropped 5 bases and J dropped 4; count of bases not matched to a gene: 8. This CDR3 comprises 14 residues. Germline CDR1 MNHEY, CDR2 SMNVEV (reference sequence). Written as DNA, the CDR3 is TGTGCCAGCAGTCTTCGGACAGGACCTTACGAGCAGTACTTC. It is translated as CASSLRTGPYEQYF.

In this sample, this clonotype turned up many times. The chain joins TRBV5-1 to TRBJ1-1; D is unclear. The germline V and J ends were trimmed by 4 bases and 1 base, with 17 bases remaining between them. Germline-derived CDR1 and CDR2 are SGHRS and YFSETQ. CDR3 length: 16 amino acids. CDR3 in amino acids: CASSPGRGQKNTEAFF. CDR3 DNA sequence: TGCGCCAGCAGCCCGGGTCGTGGGCAGAAGAACACTGAAGCTTTCTTT. The variable domain in full, completed from reference TRBV5-1 and TRBJ1-1, reads KAGVTQTPRYLIKTRGQQVTLSCSPISGHRSVSWYQQTPGQGLQFLFEYFSETQRNKGNFPGRFSGRQFSNSRSEMNVSTLELGDSALYLCASSPGRGQKNTEAFFGQGTRLTVV.

The chain carries TRBV5-1 and TRBJ2-3, with D possibly being TRBD2 (6 bases). The CDR3 has 16 residues. The germline V and J ends were trimmed by 0 bases and 0 bases, with 11 bases remaining between them. Germline CDR1 is SGHRS and CDR2 is YFSETQ. As DNA, the CDR3 is TGCGCCAGCAGCTTGGCGAGCGGGCCGAGCACAGATACGCAGTATTTT. Residues: CASSLASGPSTDTQYF.

Only one count was recorded for this clonotype. The chain couples TRBV20-1 to TRBJ2-1, with TRBD2 matching 10 bases. The V segment lost 5 bases and the J segment 7 bases; nucleotides outside the gene matches: 5. The CDR3 covers 13 residues. Germline-derived CDR1 and CDR2 are DFQATT and SNEGSKA (reference sequence). For the CDR3, the DNA is TGCAGTGCTCTAGCGGGAGAGGGAAATGAGCAGTTCTTC. It yields the protein CSALAGEGNEQFF.

This clonotype was detected only a few times. V usage is TRBV9 and J usage is TRBJ1-2; D ambiguous. V was cut by 5 bases and J by 1 base, with 6 bases left in between. The germline V gene encodes CDR1 SGDLS and CDR2 YYNGEE. The CDR3 covers 12 residues. The CDR3 loop is CASSISNYGYTF. CDR3 nucleotides: TGTGCCAGCAGTATAAGTAACTATGGCTACACCTTC. The full variable domain, completed using reference TRBV9 and TRBJ1-2, is DSGVTQTPKHLITATGQRVTLRCSPRSGDLSVYWYQQSLDQGLQFLIQYYNGEERAKGNILERFSAQQFPDLHSELNLSSLELGDSALYFCASSISNYGYTFGSGTRLTVV.

V and J are TRBV12-3 or TRBV12-4 and TRBJ2-3; TRBD2 matches at 12 bases. Germline trimming cut 1 base from V and 4 bases from J; bases unmatched to any gene: 9. This CDR3 contains 18 residues. The DNA for the CDR3 is TGTGCCAGCAGTTTAGATAGCGGGGGACTAGCGGGCCCAGATACGCAGTATTTT. Its translation: CASSLDSGGLAGPDTQYF.

V gene TRBV19 combines with J gene TRBJ2-2, with D uncertain. This CDR3 spans 12 amino acids. The germline gives CDR1 LNHDA, CDR2 SQIVND (reference sequence). Trimming took off 7 bases at V and 3 bases at J, with 6 bases between the two ends. CDR3 in amino acids: CASTRYTGELFF. The CDR3 DNA sequence: TGTGCCAGTACGAGGTACACCGGGGAGCTGTTTTTT.

This clonotype appeared a few times. The gene calls are TRBV20-1 and TRBJ1-5; possible D gene TRBD1, 6 bases. The CDR3 is 15 amino acids. Trimming took 6 bases from V and 0 from J, leaving 15 bases between them. Germline loops: CDR1 DFQATT, CDR2 SNEGSKA (reference sequence). The CDR3 loop reads CSARGGGLSNQPQHF. The CDR3 nucleotides read TGCAGTGCCAGGGGCGGGGGCCTTAGCAATCAGCCCCAGCATTTT.

A few counts support this clonotype. V usage is TRBV4-1 and J usage is TRBJ1-5, with 9 bases aligning to TRBD1. The ends lost 2 bases at V and 3 bases at J; junction bases unmatched: 8. The CDR3 length is 17 residues. In germline, CDR1 is MGHRA, CDR2 YSYEKL. DNA of the CDR3: TGCGCCAGCAGCCAACCACCGGGACAGGGCTACAATCAGCCCCAGCATTTT. Its translation: CASSQPPGQGYNQPQHF.

This chain joins TRBV11-2 and TRBJ2-3, with D possibly TRBD2 on 6 matching bases. There are 14 residues in the CDR3. V was pared by 3 bases and J by 5 bases, with 12 bases between. Per germline, CDR1 SGHAT and CDR2 FQNNGV. In DNA, the CDR3 is TGTGCCAGCAGCTTCCGGCGGGACGGAGATACGCAGTATTTT. This sequence encodes CASSFRRDGDTQYF. Full variable domain (rest looked up from reference TRBV11-2 and TRBJ2-3): EAGVAQSPRYKIIEKRQSVAFWCNPISGHATLYWYQQILGQGPKLLIQFQNNGVVDDSQLPKDRFSAERLKGVDSTLKIQPAKLEDSAVYLCASSFRRDGDTQYFGPGTRLTVL.

This clonotype was seen a few times. The V call is TRBV7-2, the J call TRBJ2-3, with 7 positions matching TRBD2. V lost 1 base and J lost 0; bases outside the gene matches: 10. Germline lookup yields CDR1 SGHTA and CDR2 FQGNSA. This CDR3 contains 18 residues. The CDR3 spells CASSLGPSGDTSTDTQYF. The CDR3 bases are TGTGCCAGCAGCTTAGGTCCTAGCGGAGACACTAGCACAGATACGCAGTATTTT.

There are many counts of this clonotype. J is TRBJ1-2 and V is TRBV19; D not certain. The CDR3 has 12 residues. Deletions cut 6 bases from V and 7 bases from J, with 12 bases between. Germline V gene lookup returns CDR1 LNHDA and CDR2 SQIVND (reference sequence). The CDR3 protein is CASRWEGGGYTF. CDR3 nucleotides: TGTGCCAGTAGATGGGAGGGAGGTGGCTACACCTTC. Looking up the rest from reference TRBV19 and TRBJ1-2 gives the full variable domain: DGGITQSPKYLFRKEGQNVTLSCEQNLNHDAMYWYRQDPGQGLRLIYYSQIVNDFQKGDIAEGYSVSREKKESFPLTVTSAQKNPTAFYLCASRWEGGGYTFGSGTRLTVV.

This clonotype was counted between two and nine times. This chain uses TRBV20-1 with TRBJ2-7; possible D gene TRBD2, 5 bases. This CDR3 has 13 amino acids. Trimming removed 5 bases from V and 3 bases from J, with 14 bases in between. The germline gives CDR1 DFQATT, CDR2 SNEGSKA (reference sequence). CDR3 in amino acids: CSAGGGGGYEQYF. Written as DNA, the CDR3 is TGCAGTGCTGGTGGAGGCGGCGGCTACGAGCAGTACTTC.

This clonotype occurred a few times. This sequence joins TRBV7-2 and TRBJ1-6; D is uncertain. V was pared by 1 base and J by 5 bases, with 9 bases between. The CDR3 totals 15 residues. Germline V lookup: CDR1 SGHTA, CDR2 FQGNSA. This chain's CDR3 is CASSLDPGDNSPLHF. CDR3 nucleotides: TGTGCCAGCAGCTTAGACCCTGGGGATAATTCACCCCTCCACTTT.

In this sample, this clonotype turned up a few times. This chain connects TRBV5-1 to TRBJ2-7, with 8 bases that match TRBD1. The germline V gene has CDR1 SGHRS and CDR2 YFSETQ. This CDR3 comprises 15 residues. V lost 0 bases and J lost 1; bases outside the gene matches: 3. The CDR3 sequence: CASSLGRTGSYEQYF. CDR3 DNA: TGCGCCAGCAGCTTGGGCAGGACAGGGTCCTACGAGCAGTACTTC. Combining the CDR3 with reference TRBV5-1 and TRBJ2-7 gives the whole variable domain KAGVTQTPRYLIKTRGQQVTLSCSPISGHRSVSWYQQTPGQGLQFLFEYFSETQRNKGNFPGRFSGRQFSNSRSEMNVSTLELGDSALYLCASSLGRTGSYEQYFGPGTRLTVT.

This clonotype has only a few counts. V gene TRBV4-2 combines with J gene TRBJ1-2, with D perhaps matching TRBD1 (5 bases). Trimming stripped 0 bases from V and 7 bases from J, with 9 bases between. Germline V gene data show CDR1 as LGHNA and CDR2 as YNFKEQ. The CDR3 extends over 13 amino acids. CDR3 nucleotide sequence: TGTGCCAGCAGCCAAGAATCAGGGTTTGGCTACACCTTC. Residues: CASSQESGFGYTF.

This clonotype appeared a few times. The chain couples TRBV7-7 to TRBJ1-4; D ambiguous. This CDR3 spans 20 amino acids. Trimming removed 7 bases at V and 0 bases at J, with 27 bases between. Germline loops: CDR1 SSHAT, CDR2 FNYEAQ (reference sequence). CDR3 in DNA: TGTGCCAGCATCCATAGCGGGGAGGGTTCCACCACTGCAACTAATGAAAAACTGTTTTTT. Its translation is CASIHSGEGSTTATNEKLFF.

This clonotype was observed a handful of times. The chain carries TRBV4-3 and TRBJ2-1; D gene ambiguous. Germline CDR1 LGHNA, CDR2 YSLEER. The CDR3 is 14 amino acids. V shed 2 bases and J shed 8 bases, with 13 bases lying between them. In DNA, the CDR3 is TGCGCCAGCAGCCAACAGAACCCAATGGATGAGCAGTTCTTC. Amino acids: CASSQQNPMDEQFF.

The V call is TRBV10-3, the J call TRBJ2-3; D might be TRBD2 (5 bases). The CDR3 covers 14 residues. Trimming stripped 7 bases from V and 0 bases from J, with 11 bases between. CDR1 is ENHRY and CDR2 is SYGVKD in the germline V gene. This chain's CDR3 is CAINGGPSTDTQYF. DNA for the CDR3: TGTGCCATCAATGGCGGGCCGAGCACAGATACGCAGTATTTT.

This clonotype was recorded once. This chain connects TRBV6-5 to TRBJ2-3; 10 bases fit TRBD2. Germline loops: CDR1 MNHEY, CDR2 SVGAGI. The CDR3 covers 15 residues. V shed 5 bases and J 1 base; nucleotides not matched to a gene: 3. The CDR3 DNA follows: TGTGCCAGCAGTGGAGGACTAGCGGGCACAGATACGCAGTATTTT. Translated: CASSGGLAGTDTQYF.

The chain uses TRBV4-3 and TRBJ2-1; TRBD2 matches 8 bases. This CDR3 comprises 16 residues. The V gene's germline CDR1 is LGHNA and CDR2 YSLEER. V lost 4 bases and J lost 6; bases outside the gene matches: 11. This CDR3 is CASSRTGTRLANEQFF. The CDR3 bases are TGCGCCAGCAGCCGAACCGGGACTAGATTAGCCAATGAGCAGTTCTTC.

This chain joins TRBV7-9 and TRBJ1-4, with D unresolved. V was pared by 2 bases and J by 2 bases, with 9 bases between. The germline V gene has CDR1 SEHNR and CDR2 FQNEAQ (reference sequence). This CDR3 has 15 residues. The CDR3 region has the DNA TGTGCCAGCAGCTTATCCAGGCCCACTAATGAAAAACTGTTTTTT. This translates into CASSLSRPTNEKLFF.

This sequence joins TRBV7-2 and TRBJ2-1; 8 nucleotides match TRBD1. CDR3 length equals 14 residues. The V gene end was trimmed by 5 bases and the J gene end by 4 bases; junction bases not matched to a gene: 4. CDR1 is SGHTA, CDR2 FQGNSA, per germline. The CDR3 DNA sequence: TGTGCCAGCAGCGAGCAGGGGGCGTACAATGAGCAGTTCTTC. Its translation is CASSEQGAYNEQFF.

The rearrangement joins TRBV15 to TRBJ2-7; D ambiguous. Germline CDR1 is LNHNV and CDR2 is YYDKDF (reference sequence). Deletions cut 6 bases from V and 2 bases from J, with 11 bases between. The length of the CDR3 is 13 residues. As DNA, the CDR3 is TGTGCCACCAGAAGGGAATACACCTACGAGCAGTACTTC. Translation gives CATRREYTYEQYF.